This paragraph covers one T cell receptor beta chain sequence. Its matching antigen is unknown. The table came from immunoSEQ multiplex PCR; TCRdb's copy has only in-frame clones and leaves some out. The sample includes some 83,000 clones, 91% of them seen just once. This entry is derived from a study of graft-versus-host responses after intestinal transplantation. Overall study: After anti-thymocyte globulin induction, recipients took tacrolimus and steroids for two to three years.

Whole-study results and caveats: Clonal ratios of graft-versus-host to host-versus-graft in allografts were high for patients exhibiting graft-donor T cell macrochimerism.

V lost 1 base to trimming and J lost 2 bases; unmatched junction nucleotides: 9. Germline V gene sequence: CDR1 SGHAT, CDR2 FQNNGV. The CDR3 covers 17 residues. The source material was unstimulated CD4+ T cells sorted from spleen or lymph node cells, sampled before intestinal transplant. The TCR was taken from a human donor who received an intestinal transplant. The rearrangement links TRBV11-2 to TRBJ2-7, with 9 bases fitting TRBD1. The CDR3 DNA reads TGTGCCAGCAGCTTAGGGGGGTACGGGGACAGGGCCTACGAGCAGTACTTC. Translating it yields CASSLGGYGDRAYEQYF.